The 31 T cell receptor beta chains below were found in one sample sequenced in a study of blood T cell repertoires in COVID-19. The assay was immunoSEQ multiplex PCR, and TCRdb's table has in-frame clones only and misses some. The table has roughly 160,000 clones, around 90% seen once. The sequenced material came from peripheral blood. All receptors derive from a man younger than 30 with COVID-19, enrolled during active disease.

The chain has TRBV24-1 and TRBJ2-3, with TRBD1 matching over 10 bases. The CDR3 sequence is 16 residues long. Trimming took 8 bases from V and 1 from J; bases not matched to a gene: 8. Germline CDR1 is KGHDR and CDR2 is SFDVKD. This CDR3 is CATMQPGTGGTDTQYF. DNA of the CDR3: TGTGCCACCATGCAGCCGGGGACAGGGGGCACAGATACGCAGTATTTT.

This chain connects TRBV23-1 to TRBJ1-1; a weak D match, TRBD1 (6 bases). TRBV23-1 is an open reading frame whose function is uncertain. Trimming removed 2 bases at V and 0 bases at J, with 19 bases between. The CDR3 loop spans 18 amino acids. In nucleotides, the CDR3 is TGCGCCAGCAGTCAACCAAACGGGGGGGACACATTGAACACTGAAGCTTTCTTT. Its protein is CASSQPNGGDTLNTEAFF.

This clone was seen a single time. The chain recombines TRBV13 with TRBJ2-5; 10 bases align to TRBD2. The length of the CDR3 is 14 residues. V was pared by 6 bases and J by 5 bases, with 6 bases of the junction left unmatched. Germline CDR1 and CDR2: PRHDT and FYEKMQ (reference sequence). The CDR3 protein is CASRQREGWETQYF. The CDR3 DNA follows: TGTGCCAGCAGGCAGCGGGAGGGGTGGGAGACCCAGTACTTC.

The chain couples TRBV19 to TRBJ1-1; a possible D gene is TRBD1 (6 bases). The CDR3 extends over 15 amino acids. CDR1 and CDR2 (germline): LNHDA, SQIVND (reference sequence). Trimming stripped 4 bases from V and 5 bases from J, with 17 bases between. CDR3 DNA: TGTGCCAGTAGTACACAACAGGGCGAAGGTACTGAAGCTTTCTTT. Its translation: CASSTQQGEGTEAFF.

The V and J genes are TRBV4-3 and TRBJ2-5; TRBD1 agrees at 9 bases. In germline, CDR1 is LGHNA, CDR2 YSLEER. CDR3 length equals 16 residues. V trimming: 1 base; J trimming: 5 bases; junction bases outside the gene matches: 8. The CDR3, as DNA: TGCGCCAGCAGCCAAGGAGACAGGGGGTTGGAGGAGACCCAGTACTTC. It is translated as CASSQGDRGLEETQYF.

The rearrangement links TRBV27 to TRBJ1-1, with TRBD1 as a possible D gene (6 bases). Between the trimmed V and J ends, which lost 3 bases and 5 bases, there was a span of 16 bases. CDR1 and CDR2 (germline): MNHEY, SMNVEV (reference sequence). The CDR3 is 15 residues long. CDR3 nucleotide sequence: TGTGCCAGCAGTTTCACCAGGGGCCCCGGAACTGAAGCTTTCTTT. This sequence encodes CASSFTRGPGTEAFF.

In its sample, this clone was seen a few times. This chain links TRBV5-5 with TRBJ2-7; TRBD1 matches at 7 bases. The V gene's germline CDR1 is SGHKS and CDR2 YYEKEE (reference sequence). V was clipped by 4 bases and J by 5 bases; unmatched bases: 18. The CDR3 runs 17 residues. The CDR3, as DNA: TGTGCCAGCAGCCCCTCGGCGAGGGGGCTCTCGGGGAACGAGCAGTACTTC. Translated: CASSPSARGLSGNEQYF.

The chain employs TRBV7-2 and TRBJ2-7; possibly TRBD2 for D (6 bases). V lost 4 bases to trimming and J lost 3 bases, with 13 bases between them. Germline V gene lookup returns CDR1 SGHTA and CDR2 FQGNSA. The CDR3 is 14 amino acids. This CDR3 is CASSSLGRYYEQYF. The DNA for the CDR3 is TGTGCCAGCAGCTCTTTAGGGAGGTACTACGAGCAGTACTTC. Drawing the rest from reference TRBV7-2 and TRBJ2-7, the complete variable domain is GAGVSQSPSNKVTEKGKDVELRCDPISGHTALYWYRQSLGQGLEFLIYFQGNSAPDKSGLPSDRFSAERTGGSVSTLTIQRTQQEDSAVYLCASSSLGRYYEQYFGPGTRLTVT.

This clone appeared a single time. The rearrangement joins TRBV15 to TRBJ2-1, with unresolved D. The CDR3 extends over 12 amino acids. The V end lost 1 base, the J end lost 9 bases, and 7 bases lay between the germline ends. Germline CDR1 LNHNV, CDR2 YYDKDF (reference sequence). In nucleotides, the CDR3 is TGTGCCACCAGCAGAGGTCCTCGTGAGCAGTTCTTC. This codes for CATSRGPREQFF. Complete variable domain (other parts from reference TRBV15 and TRBJ2-1): DAMVIQNPRYQVTQFGKPVTLSCSQTLNHNVMYWYQQKSSQAPKLLFHYYDKDFNNEADTPDNFQSRRPNTSFCFLDIRSPGLGDTAMYLCATSRGPREQFFGPGTRLTVL.

As concerns this clone: Its ends do not fully match the called genes, so a read error is possible. The chain recombines TRBV30 with TRBJ1-4; tentative D call: TRBD1 (5 bases). In germline, CDR1 is GTSNPN, CDR2 SVGIG (reference sequence). The CDR3 has 14 amino acids. In DNA, the CDR3 is TGTGCCTGGAGCAGCGGGACCCCCGAGGGAAAACTGCTTTTT. It yields the protein CAWSSGTPEGKLLF.

The chain employs TRBV13 and TRBJ2-1; TRBD2 aligns across 9 bases. CDR1 and CDR2 from the germline V gene are PRHDT and FYEKMQ (reference sequence). CDR3 size: 15 residues. V trimming: 3 bases; J trimming: 7 bases; junction bases outside the gene matches: 7. The CDR3 spells CASSFSSGTLNEQFF. The CDR3, as DNA: TGTGCCAGCAGCTTTTCTAGCGGGACTCTGAATGAGCAGTTCTTC.

This chain joins TRBV12-5 and TRBJ2-1; 11 bases are shared with TRBD2. The CDR3 length is 19 residues. CDR1 is LGHNT, CDR2 FRNRAP, per germline. V lost 0 bases, J lost 1 base, and 8 bases stayed unmatched. The CDR3 DNA follows: TGTGCTAGTGGTTTGGTACTAACTAGCGGGAGTGCGTCCTACAATGAGCAGTTCTTC. It yields the protein CASGLVLTSGSASYNEQFF. The full variable domain, rest sourced from reference TRBV12-5 and TRBJ2-1, is DARVTQTPRHKVTEMGQEVTMRCQPILGHNTVFWYRQTMMQGLELLAYFRNRAPLDDSGMPKDRFSAEMPDATLATLKIQPSEPRDSAVYFCASGLVLTSGSASYNEQFFGPGTRLTVL.

The genes are TRBV28 and TRBJ2-7; TRBD2 aligns across 10 bases. Germline V gene sequence: CDR1 MDHEN, CDR2 SYDVKM. The CDR3 spans 14 residues. Trimming took 7 bases from V and 3 from J; bases not matched to a gene: 6. The CDR3 DNA reads as TGTGCCAGCACCTTGAGCGGGAGGGTCTACGAGCAGTACTTC. Its translation: CASTLSGRVYEQYF.

CDR3 sequence reads: CASSVGADTYEQYF. The DNA for the CDR3 is TGTGCCAGCAGCGTAGGGGCTGATACCTACGAGCAGTACTTC. The chain links TRBV9 to TRBJ2-7; D not certain. The CDR3 is 14 residues long. Germline V gene sequence: CDR1 SGDLS, CDR2 YYNGEE. The V gene lost 0 bases and the J gene lost 2 bases, with 9 bases spanning the gap.

The chain carries TRBV7-9 and TRBJ2-3, with unresolved D. Germline V gene lookup returns CDR1 SEHNR and CDR2 FQNEAQ (reference sequence). The CDR3 runs to 15 residues. Between the trimmed V and J ends, which lost 3 bases and 0 bases, there was a span of 10 bases. The CDR3 here is CASSFGERSTDTQYF. CDR3 bases: TGTGCCAGCAGCTTCGGTGAAAGAAGCACAGATACGCAGTATTTT.

This clone was recorded once. The V and J genes are TRBV28 and TRBJ2-2; TRBD2 agrees at 7 bases. J was trimmed by 3 bases and V by 2 bases; bases with no gene match: 18. The CDR3 is made up of 20 amino acids. Germline CDR1 MDHEN, CDR2 SYDVKM. The CDR3 DNA reads TGTGCCAGCAGTTTAGATTCCCTACTCGGCGGGAGCTTGGACACCGGGGAGCTGTTTTTT. It specifies CASSLDSLLGGSLDTGELFF.

V gene TRBV28 combines with J gene TRBJ1-1; 7 bases align to TRBD1. The CDR3 sequence is 15 residues long. CDR1 and CDR2 (germline): MDHEN, SYDVKM. The J segment lost 1 base and the V segment lost 5 bases, leaving 7 bases of the junction unmatched. The CDR3 here is CASSPRQGSNTEAFF. The CDR3 DNA follows: TGTGCCAGCAGTCCACGACAGGGTTCGAACACTGAAGCTTTCTTT.

The rearrangement links TRBV6-6 to TRBJ1-2; 11 bases are shared with TRBD1. This CDR3 has 15 residues. The J segment lost 3 bases and the V segment lost 2 bases, leaving 2 bases of the junction unmatched. Germline CDR1 is MNHNY and CDR2 is SVGAGI (reference sequence). For the CDR3, the DNA is TGTGCCAGCAGTTACCCGGGACAGGGGGACTATGGCTACACCTTC. Its protein product is CASSYPGQGDYGYTF.

In its sample, this clone was seen once. The chain carries TRBV20-1 and TRBJ2-2, with D hard to call. Trimming left V 5 bases short and J 5 bases short, with 6 bases between. The CDR3 spans 11 residues. The V gene's germline CDR1 is DFQATT and CDR2 SNEGSKA (reference sequence). DNA of the CDR3: TGCAGTGCTCCTCAGACCGGGGAGCTGTTTTTT. It encodes CSAPQTGELFF.

The rearrangement uses TRBV20-1 and TRBJ1-4, with no clear D. V lost 4 bases and J lost 11, with 8 bases in between. CDR1 and CDR2 from the germline V gene are DFQATT and SNEGSKA (reference sequence). The CDR3 length is 10 residues. The CDR3 reads CSAKAGKLFF. The CDR3 DNA is TGCAGTGCTAAAGCGGGGAAACTGTTTTTT.

The gene calls are TRBV30 and TRBJ2-7; D gene ambiguous. The germline V and J ends were trimmed by 4 bases and 5 bases, with 9 bases remaining between them. The V gene's germline CDR1 is GTSNPN and CDR2 SVGIG (reference sequence). The CDR3 has 11 amino acids. The CDR3 protein is CAWNQMDEQYF. The CDR3 DNA reads TGTGCCTGGAATCAGATGGACGAGCAGTACTTC.

The CDR3 bases are TGTGCCAGCAGCCAAGGGGGCGCGGGAGGAAACTATGGCTACACCTTC. Protein sequence: CASSQGGAGGNYGYTF. This chain links TRBV28 with TRBJ1-2, with 7 bases aligning to TRBD1. Germline assignment: CDR1 MDHEN and CDR2 SYDVKM. The CDR3 length is 16 residues. The trim removed 6 bases at V and 2 bases at J, leaving 12 bases unmatched.

This clone came up a few times. The chain couples TRBV7-9 to TRBJ2-7, with D possibly being TRBD2 (6 bases). CDR3 length equals 14 residues. The germline CDR1 and CDR2 sequences are SEHNR and FQNEAQ (reference sequence). V lost 3 bases and J lost 1, with 10 bases in between. CDR3 protein: CASSFPGESYEQYF. In DNA, the CDR3 is TGTGCCAGCAGCTTTCCGGGAGAATCCTACGAGCAGTACTTC.

This sequence joins TRBV4-2 and TRBJ2-3, with 10 bases that match TRBD2. Germline CDR1 LGHNA, CDR2 YNFKEQ. The V and J ends lost 0 bases and 4 bases, in that order; junction bases with no gene match: 10. CDR3 size: 18 residues. CDR3 protein: CASSQDGAGGPLADTQYF. DNA of the CDR3: TGTGCCAGCAGCCAAGACGGAGCGGGAGGGCCTCTGGCAGATACGCAGTATTTT.

CDR3 sequence (DNA): TGTGCCAGCAGTTTACAGGGTCACAGCACAGATACGCAGTATTTT. Its protein is CASSLQGHSTDTQYF. This chain links TRBV27 with TRBJ2-3; TRBD1 might be the D (5 bases). V lost 2 bases to trimming and J lost 0 bases, with 9 bases between them. The germline V gene has CDR1 MNHEY and CDR2 SMNVEV (reference sequence). CDR3 length: 15 amino acids.

The chain couples TRBV5-1 to TRBJ2-3; 12 bases map to TRBD2. After removal of 4 bases from V and 2 bases from J, the junction contained 14 bases not matched to a gene. CDR3 length: 19 amino acids. Germline V lookup: CDR1 SGHRS, CDR2 YFSETQ. CDR3 amino acids: CASSLTTSGSLPYTDTQYF. CDR3 nucleotides: TGCGCCAGCAGCCTCACGACTAGCGGGAGCCTACCTTACACAGATACGCAGTATTTT.

This chain joins TRBV2 and TRBJ2-6; D is unresolved. Between the trimmed V and J ends, which lost 7 bases and 0 bases, there was a span of 13 bases. Per germline, CDR1 SNHLY and CDR2 FYNNEI. The CDR3 runs to 16 residues. CDR3 sequence: CASIGVSNSGANVLTF. The CDR3 DNA sequence: TGTGCCAGCATCGGAGTTTCAAACTCTGGGGCCAACGTCCTGACTTTC.

Notes on this clone: The junction shows a germline mismatch at one end, possibly a read error. This rearrangement joins TRBV5-1 to TRBJ1-4; D is possibly TRBD1 (6 bases). Germline V gene data show CDR1 as SGHRS and CDR2 as YFSETQ. CDR3 length equals 15 residues. The CDR3, as DNA: TGCGCCAGCAGCTCAGGGGCAACAACTAATGAAAAACTGCTTTTT. This translates into CASSSGATTNEKLLF.

The genes are TRBV19 and TRBJ2-1; weak D call: TRBD1 (5 bases). CDR3 size: 16 residues. Trimming pared 3 bases from V and 8 bases from J, leaving 20 bases between. CDR1 is LNHDA and CDR2 is SQIVND in the germline V gene (reference sequence). CDR3 sequence: CASSMGQGVRGHEQFF. DNA of the CDR3: TGTGCCAGTAGTATGGGTCAAGGGGTCAGAGGCCATGAGCAGTTCTTC. The full variable domain, with the rest looked up from reference TRBV19 and TRBJ2-1, is DGGITQSPKYLFRKEGQNVTLSCEQNLNHDAMYWYRQDPGQGLRLIYYSQIVNDFQKGDIAEGYSVSREKKESFPLTVTSAQKNPTAFYLCASSMGQGVRGHEQFFGPGTRLTVL.

The V gene is TRBV28, the J gene TRBJ1-1; no clear D. Trimming cost V 3 bases and J 4 bases, with 12 bases left between them. This CDR3 has 14 residues. Germline V gives CDR1 MDHEN, CDR2 SYDVKM. The CDR3 region has the DNA TGTGCCAGCAGTTTGGGAGGGATGAGCACTGAAGCTTTCTTT. It specifies CASSLGGMSTEAFF.

The chain has TRBV28 and TRBJ2-1; weak D call: TRBD1 (5 bases). Trimming took 4 bases from V and 0 from J, leaving 13 bases between them. Germline V lookup: CDR1 MDHEN, CDR2 SYDVKM. This CDR3 is built from 16 residues. This CDR3 is CASSSRQSYSYNEQFF. CDR3 sequence (DNA): TGTGCCAGCAGTTCCAGACAGTCCTACTCCTACAATGAGCAGTTCTTC.